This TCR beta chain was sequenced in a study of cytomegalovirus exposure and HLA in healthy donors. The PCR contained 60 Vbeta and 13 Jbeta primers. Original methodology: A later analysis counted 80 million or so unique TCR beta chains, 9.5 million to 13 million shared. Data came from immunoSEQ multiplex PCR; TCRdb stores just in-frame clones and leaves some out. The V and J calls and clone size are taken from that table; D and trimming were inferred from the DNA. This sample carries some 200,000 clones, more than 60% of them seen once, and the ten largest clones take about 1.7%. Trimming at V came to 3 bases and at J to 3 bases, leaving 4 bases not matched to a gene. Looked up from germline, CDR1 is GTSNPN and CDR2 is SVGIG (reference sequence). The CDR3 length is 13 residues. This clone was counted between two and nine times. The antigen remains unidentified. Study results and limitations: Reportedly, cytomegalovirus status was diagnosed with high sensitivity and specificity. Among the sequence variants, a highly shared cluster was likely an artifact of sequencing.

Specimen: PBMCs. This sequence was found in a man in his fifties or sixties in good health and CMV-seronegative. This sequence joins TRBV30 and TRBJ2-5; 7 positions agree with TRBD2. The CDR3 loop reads CAWSSGGEETQYF. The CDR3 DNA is TGTGCCTGGAGCTCGGGGGGAGAAGAGACCCAGTACTTC.